This T cell receptor beta chain originates from a study of beta chain features in type 1 diabetes. Findings of the study overall: Shorter TCRB CDR3s, moderately but significantly so, were found in Type 1 diabetes patients in all four CD4+ subsets. Fewer insertions but more deletions were seen at VDJ junctions in type 1 diabetes patients.

This clone turned up a few times. Its antigen is not known. Expressed TCRB transcripts were sequenced, since all the RNA that had been isolated was reverse transcribed. Average reads for naive, central memory and regulatory T cell samples were roughly 3.4 million. The table came from immunoSEQ multiplex PCR; TCRdb's copy has only in-frame clones and leaves some out. The sample carries 400,000 or so clones, 9.6% recorded once. Unmatched junction bases numbered 5, after V lost 4 bases and J lost 6 bases. Germline CDR1 is SQVTM and CDR2 is ANQGSEA. This CDR3 region has 13 residues. The chain carries TRBV29-1 and TRBJ2-1; 8 bases are shared with TRBD2. The receptor comes from a man aged 30-40 years with type 1 diabetes. The specimen sequenced was central memory CD4+ T cells from blood. CDR3 amino acids: CSVARAGGNEQFF. The DNA for the CDR3 is TGCAGCGTTGCGCGGGCGGGAGGCAATGAGCAGTTCTTC.